Following are 27 T cell receptor beta chains from one sample sequenced in a study of blood T cell repertoires in COVID-19. Measured with immunoSEQ multiplex PCR; TCRdb has only the in-frame clones, and not every one. The sample comprises roughly 170,000 clones, 60% to 80% of which are singletons, and 17% rests with the top ten. The sample taken for sequencing was PBMCs or T cells enriched from blood (not recorded which). Receptor source: a woman aged 45-59 years who had recovered from COVID-19.

The chain is built from TRBV28 and TRBJ2-3; 7 nucleotides align to TRBD1. Germline V gene sequence: CDR1 MDHEN, CDR2 SYDVKM. With 9 bases clipped from V and 4 bases from J, the junction kept 10 bases outside the gene matches. The CDR3 runs 14 residues. The CDR3 DNA follows: TGTGCCAGTGCGACAGGGCTTCCCCCAGATACGCAGTATTTT. It codes for CASATGLPPDTQYF.

There are a few counts of this clone. The J gene is TRBJ1-5, the V gene TRBV29-1, with 9 nucleotides matching TRBD1. Germline CDR1 is SQVTM and CDR2 is ANQGSEA. The CDR3 extends over 15 amino acids. Trimming cost V 6 bases and J 0 bases; bases outside gene matches: 6. The CDR3 region is CSVGQGLSSNQPQHF. CDR3 coding DNA: TGCAGCGTCGGACAGGGGTTAAGTAGCAATCAGCCCCAGCATTTT.

This clone has only one observation. The chain links TRBV12-5 to TRBJ2-1; D might be TRBD1 (5 bases). V was shortened by 5 bases and J by 6 bases, with 20 bases between the two germline ends. The V gene's germline CDR1 is LGHNT and CDR2 FRNRAP. This CDR3 region has 16 residues. DNA for the CDR3: TGTGCTAGTGGTCTGTCCCTCTTAGGGGCAAGCAATGAGCAGTTCTTC. Its protein product is CASGLSLLGASNEQFF. Supplemented by reference TRBV12-5 and TRBJ2-1, the full variable domain reads DARVTQTPRHKVTEMGQEVTMRCQPILGHNTVFWYRQTMMQGLELLAYFRNRAPLDDSGMPKDRFSAEMPDATLATLKIQPSEPRDSAVYFCASGLSLLGASNEQFFGPGTRLTVL.

This clone was counted a few times. The chain has TRBV3-1 (or the pseudogene TRBV3-2) and TRBJ1-1; D is undetermined. This CDR3 is 15 amino acids long. CDR1 and CDR2 from the germline V gene are LGHDT and YNNKEL (reference sequence). V was pared by 5 bases and J by 1 base, with 14 bases between. The CDR3 spells CASSSSLGGNTEAFF. The CDR3 DNA reads as TGTGCCAGCAGCTCTTCTTTAGGAGGGAACACTGAAGCTTTCTTT.

This rearrangement joins TRBV4-2 to TRBJ2-7; 7 positions agree with TRBD1. J was trimmed by 2 bases and V by 4 bases; bases with no gene match: 5. CDR1 LGHNA and CDR2 YNFKEQ come from the germline V gene. This CDR3 is 14 amino acids long. CDR3 sequence reads: CASSLRTGAYEQYF. Written as DNA, the CDR3 is TGTGCCAGCAGCCTCCGGACAGGAGCCTACGAGCAGTACTTC.

The CDR3 DNA follows: TGCAGCACACGGGGATCAGGAGGCTACACCTTC. It yields the protein CSTRGSGGYTF. The V and J genes are TRBV29-1 and TRBJ1-2; no reliable D call. Trimming took 8 bases from V and 8 from J, leaving 15 bases between them. The CDR3 spans 11 residues. Germline values: CDR1 SQVTM, CDR2 ANQGSEA.

The chain is built from TRBV7-2 and TRBJ2-7; tentative D call: TRBD2 (5 bases). V was cut by 5 bases and J by 1 base, with 9 bases left in between. CDR1 is SGHTA and CDR2 is FQGNSA in the germline V gene. The CDR3 is made up of 13 amino acids. The CDR3 region is CASSTSGSYEQYF. The CDR3 nucleotides are TGTGCCAGCAGCACCTCGGGATCCTACGAGCAGTACTTC.

DNA for the CDR3: TGTGCCAGCAGCCCAGACGGGGGGCTCCAGGAAAAACTGTTTTTT. Its translation is CASSPDGGLQEKLFF. The chain has TRBV9 and TRBJ1-4, with a possible D match to TRBD1 (6 bases). The germline V gene has CDR1 SGDLS and CDR2 YYNGEE. V lost 4 bases and J lost 8, with 18 bases in between. The CDR3 contains 15 residues.

This clone was recorded a few times. V and J are TRBV11-3 and TRBJ2-1; 10 nucleotides agree with TRBD2. CDR3 size: 14 residues. V trimming: 9 bases; J trimming: 8 bases; junction bases outside the gene matches: 10. CDR1 and CDR2 (germline): SGHNT, YENEEA. The CDR3 nucleotides are TGTGCCAGATTAGCGGGAGGTCGAGTGGATGAGCAGTTCTTC. It codes for CARLAGGRVDEQFF. Variable domain in full (rest from reference TRBV11-3 and TRBJ2-1): EAGVVQSPRYKIIEKKQPVAFWCNPISGHNTLYWYLQNLGQGPELLIRYENEEAVDDSQLPKDRFSAERLKGVDSTLKIQPAELGDSAVYLCARLAGGRVDEQFFGPGTRLTVL.

The chain carries TRBV4-2 and TRBJ2-5; 11 bases are a match to TRBD2. CDR3 length: 17 residues. The germline V gene has CDR1 LGHNA and CDR2 YNFKEQ. The V and J ends lost 5 bases and 5 bases, in that order; junction bases with no gene match: 13. The chain's CDR3 is CASSVAGGPERSETQYF. The CDR3 nucleotides are TGTGCCAGCAGCGTAGCGGGAGGGCCCGAAAGGTCGGAGACCCAGTACTTC.

The V and J genes are TRBV10-2 and TRBJ2-7; D might be TRBD1 (7 bases). This CDR3 is built from 12 residues. Trimming pared 4 bases from V and 6 bases from J, leaving 10 bases between. The germline gives CDR1 WSHSY, CDR2 SAAADI. CDR3 region: CASSGQGGEQYF. Here the CDR3 DNA reads TGCGCCAGCAGTGGACAGGGAGGCGAGCAGTACTTC.

This chain uses TRBV5-6 with TRBJ1-1, with 7 bases fitting TRBD1. The V gene's germline CDR1 is SGHDT and CDR2 YYEEEE. With 3 bases clipped from V and 6 bases from J, the junction kept 11 bases outside the gene matches. CDR3 length: 15 amino acids. In DNA form, the CDR3 reads TGTGCCAGCAGCTCACTATCGTGGGACAGAGCTGAAGCTTTCTTT. Translation gives CASSSLSWDRAEAFF.

A few counts support this clone. The chain joins TRBV29-1 to TRBJ2-7; 7 bases are a match to TRBD2. Trimming at V came to 7 bases and at J to 2 bases, leaving 5 bases not matched to a gene. Germline lookup yields CDR1 SQVTM and CDR2 ANQGSEA. There are 12 residues in the CDR3. CDR3 region: CSAELATYEQYF. CDR3 in DNA: TGCAGCGCAGAACTAGCGACCTACGAGCAGTACTTC.

This clone was observed a few times. The chain uses TRBV16 and TRBJ1-1, with D perhaps TRBD1 (6 bases). The CDR3 length is 15 residues. The V end was cut by 2 bases, the J end by 1 base, with 11 bases between. Germline CDR1 reads KGHSY; CDR2 reads FQNENV. CDR3 in DNA: TGTGCCAGCAGCCAAAACAGGGTGAGGAACACTGAAGCTTTCTTT. Protein product: CASSQNRVRNTEAFF.

The chain combines TRBV30 with TRBJ1-3, with a weak D call TRBD1 (6 bases). The germline gives CDR1 GTSNPN, CDR2 SVGIG (reference sequence). The CDR3 length is 14 residues. V was shortened by 0 bases and J by 4 bases, with 10 bases between the two germline ends. CDR3 DNA: TGTGCCTGGAGTGTACGGACAGAGGGAAACACCATATATTTT. It codes for CAWSVRTEGNTIYF.

The CDR3 is CASSPAVLPYEQYF. In nucleotides, the CDR3 is TGTGCCAGCAGCCCCGCGGTGTTGCCCTACGAGCAGTACTTC. V gene TRBV9 combines with J gene TRBJ2-7; no firm D call. The CDR3 extends over 14 amino acids. Trimming cost V 4 bases and J 2 bases, with 13 bases left between them. Germline values: CDR1 SGDLS, CDR2 YYNGEE.

The rearrangement joins TRBV18 to TRBJ1-5; 7 bases fit TRBD1. V was clipped by 5 bases and J by 2 bases; unmatched bases: 6. Germline CDR1 and CDR2: KGHSH and LQKENI. The CDR3 is 15 amino acids. The CDR3: CASSTDRAGNQPQHF. CDR3 DNA sequence: TGTGCCAGCTCAACTGACAGGGCTGGCAATCAGCCCCAGCATTTT.

This chain uses TRBV19 with TRBJ2-3, with 8 bases matching TRBD2. CDR3 length: 15 residues. In germline, CDR1 is LNHDA, CDR2 SQIVND (reference sequence). V trimming: 0 bases; J trimming: 4 bases; junction bases outside the gene matches: 3. The CDR3 DNA follows: TGTGCCAGTAGTATAGATCGAGCGGGAGCAGATACGCAGTATTTT. Encoded protein: CASSIDRAGADTQYF.

The rearrangement uses TRBV4-1 and TRBJ1-1; D uncertain. The V and J ends lost 1 base and 0 bases respectively, with 3 bases between them. The CDR3 covers 13 residues. CDR1 MGHRA and CDR2 YSYEKL come from the germline V gene. The CDR3 reads CASSQVVNTEAFF. The CDR3 nucleotides read TGCGCCAGCAGCCAAGTAGTGAACACTGAAGCTTTCTTT.

This clone was detected only a few times. CDR3 sequence (DNA): TGTGCCAGCAGCCGTACTAGCGGGTGGGGCACAGATACGCAGTATTTT. It yields the protein CASSRTSGWGTDTQYF. This chain links TRBV3-1 (or the pseudogene TRBV3-2) with TRBJ2-3; 9 bases are a match to TRBD2. The CDR3 consists of 16 residues. Germline trimming cut 4 bases from V and 1 base from J; bases unmatched to any gene: 6. Per germline, CDR1 LGHDT and CDR2 YNNKEL (reference sequence).

With regard to this clone: Other DNA sequences in the same sample also yield this CDR3. The V gene is TRBV11-3, the J gene TRBJ2-3, with D possibly matching TRBD2 (6 bases). This CDR3 is 13 amino acids long. V lost 3 bases, J lost 5 bases, and 9 bases lay in between. Germline CDR1 is SGHNT and CDR2 is YENEEA. CDR3 loop: CASSLGLRDTQYF. The DNA for the CDR3 is TGTGCCAGCAGCTTGGGACTCCGAGATACGCAGTATTTT.

The V call is TRBV11-1, the J call TRBJ2-7, with TRBD1 matching over 7 bases. This CDR3 region has 15 residues. V lost 5 bases, J lost 6 bases, and 13 bases stayed unmatched. In germline, CDR1 is SGHAT, CDR2 FQDESV (reference sequence). CDR3 protein: CASSTGTAIGGEQYF. Here the CDR3 DNA reads TGTGCCAGCAGCACCGGGACAGCCATCGGCGGCGAGCAGTACTTC.

CDR3 residues: CASTSLGTAISSYEQYF. The CDR3 DNA sequence: TGTGCCAGCACCTCTTTGGGGACAGCAATTTCTTCCTACGAGCAGTACTTC. This chain connects TRBV5-6 to TRBJ2-7; the match to TRBD1 covers 7 bases. This CDR3 spans 17 amino acids. Germline trimming cut 6 bases from V and 1 base from J; bases unmatched to any gene: 16. Germline-derived CDR1 and CDR2 are SGHDT and YYEEEE. Full variable domain (remainder filled in from reference TRBV5-6 and TRBJ2-7): DAGVTQSPTHLIKTRGQQVTLRCSPKSGHDTVSWYQQALGQGPQFIFQYYEEEERQRGNFPDRFSGHQFPNYSSELNVNALLLGDSALYLCASTSLGTAISSYEQYFGPGTRLTVT.

The V and J genes are TRBV6-2 or TRBV6-3 and TRBJ2-1; TRBD2 is a possible D gene (5 bases). The CDR3 is 14 amino acids. Trimming pared 0 bases from V and 5 bases from J, leaving 8 bases between. Germline CDR1 MNHEY, CDR2 SVGEGT. The CDR3 nucleotides read TGTGCCAGCAGTTACTCGGTGGGAGACAATGAGCAGTTCTTC. Amino acids: CASSYSVGDNEQFF.

V gene TRBV10-3 combines with J gene TRBJ2-5; 8 bases line up with TRBD2. V shed 6 bases, J shed 5 bases, and the junction held 8 bases outside the gene matches. The germline CDR1 and CDR2 sequences are ENHRY and SYGVKD. This CDR3 comprises 14 residues. CDR3 nucleotide sequence: TGTGCCATCAGAGCGGGAGATAGGGGGGAGACCCAGTACTTC. It is translated as CAIRAGDRGETQYF.

The chain uses TRBV6-5 and TRBJ2-7; 9 nucleotides agree with TRBD1. CDR1 is MNHEY, CDR2 SVGAGI, per germline. The CDR3 contains 13 residues. Trimming removed 10 bases from V and 6 bases from J; junction bases left unmatched: 10. The CDR3 sequence: CATTATGGREQYF. CDR3 bases: TGTGCCACCACCGCCACAGGGGGCCGCGAGCAGTACTTC.

This clone was observed many times. The chain is built from TRBV7-9 and TRBJ2-1; TRBD2 matches 12 bases. Looked up from germline, CDR1 is SEHNR and CDR2 is FQNEAQ (reference sequence). Germline trimming cut 5 bases from V and 6 bases from J; bases unmatched to any gene: 11. This CDR3 contains 17 residues. The CDR3 nucleotides are TGTGCCAGCAGCCCGGTGACTAGCGGGAGACCCGCCAATGAGCAGTTCTTC. It specifies CASSPVTSGRPANEQFF.